A selection of T cell receptor beta chains follows, all from one sample in a study of a mutant IDH1 vaccine in newly diagnosed glioma. Some clones are missing from TCRdb's copy, which holds only in-frame ones; the method was immunoSEQ multiplex PCR. The repertoire consists of 50,000 to 60,000 clones, with 80% occurring once and the leading ten covering more than 5%. These receptors' targets are unknown. The starting material was PBMCs, obtained from a glioma patient whose treatment included an IDH1 peptide vaccine. Receptor source: a man aged 40-49 years with glioma. Each CDR3 is given with its conserved first and last residue. A D gene is named only where the DNA matches it firmly. Clone size is stated in some rows and not others, as once, few, many or a class when expanded.

v_gene	d_gene	abundance	j_gene	CDR3nt	CDR3aa
TRBV4-2	.	.	TRBJ1-6	TGTGCCAGCAGCCCCTCCTTAGGGGGTCGTAATTCACCCCTCCACTTT	CASSPSLGGRNSPLHF
TRBV13	.	.	TRBJ2-5	TGTGCCAGCAGCTCGACAGCGATGGGTAAAGAGACCCAGTACTTC	CASSSTAMGKETQYF
TRBV6-6	.	.	TRBJ1-3	TGTGCCAGCAGGGGGGGCTCTGGAAACACCATATATTTT	CASRGGSGNTIYF
TRBV7-8	TRBD2	.	TRBJ2-5	TGTGCCAGCAGCGAGGAGCGGGGGACGGAGACCCAGTACTTC	CASSEERGTETQYF
TRBV5-1	.	.	TRBJ2-7	TGCGCCAGCAGCCAAGGAGGGTACGAGCAGTACTTC	CASSQGGYEQYF
TRBV2	TRBD1	.	TRBJ2-3	TGTGCCAGCAGTCTGCCCGTAGGACAGGGGGCACAAGGAGATACGCAGTATTTT	CASSLPVGQGAQGDTQYF
TRBV5-4	TRBD2	few	TRBJ2-5	TGTGCCAGCAGCTTGGGAACGGGACTAGGAAGGGAGACCCAGTACTTC	CASSLGTGLGRETQYF
TRBV6-5	.	once	TRBJ1-2	TGTGCCAGCAGTTATCGCGGCGGGGGACCCGGTTATGGCTACACCTTC	CASSYRGGGPGYGYTF
TRBV19	TRBD2	.	TRBJ2-7	TGTGCCAGTAGTATTGCGGGGGGGGCCTACGAGCAGTACTTC	CASSIAGGAYEQYF
TRBV14	.	few	TRBJ1-1	TGTGCCAGCAGCCCCTGGTGGAAGAACACTGAAGCTTTCTTT	CASSPWWKNTEAFF
TRBV5-1	TRBD1	.	TRBJ1-1	TGCGCCAGCAGCTGGGGACAGGGTGGGAACACTGAAGCTTTCTTT	CASSWGQGGNTEAFF
TRBV6-5	.	.	TRBJ1-2	TGTGCCAGCAGTTACGCCGGGCCCCTCTATGGCTACACCTTC	CASSYAGPLYGYTF
TRBV10-3	.	.	TRBJ1-2	TGTGCCATCAGTGCAGGGGATGGCTACACCTTC	CAISAGDGYTF
TRBV5-1	TRBD1	once	TRBJ2-7	TGCGCCAGCAGCTTGGTCGGGACAGAAAATTACGAGCAGTACTTC	CASSLVGTENYEQYF
TRBV27	TRBD1	.	TRBJ1-3	TGTGCCAGCAGCCGAGACAGGGGTCAAAACACCATATATTTT	CASSRDRGQNTIYF
TRBV5-1	TRBD1	.	TRBJ1-3	TGCGCCAGCAGCAGGACAGGGCCGGGAAACACCATATATTTT	CASSRTGPGNTIYF
TRBV19	.	.	TRBJ1-2	TGTGCCAGTAGTATAGCTGGCCAGCGCTATGGCTACACCTTC	CASSIAGQRYGYTF
TRBV7-9	.	few	TRBJ1-1	TGTGCCAGCAGCACGGGACGGACGTACACTGAAGCTTTCTTT	CASSTGRTYTEAFF
TRBV18	TRBD1	.	TRBJ2-2	TGTGCCAGCTCATCAACGGGACAGTACAGGAGCACCGGGGAGCTGTTTTTT	CASSSTGQYRSTGELFF
TRBV6-5	.	.	TRBJ1-1	TGTGCCAGCAGTTACTCTAGGACGGGCACTGAAGCTTTCTTT	CASSYSRTGTEAFF
TRBV19	TRBD1	.	TRBJ2-7	TGTGCCAGTAGTCCAGGACAGGGGCCCTACGAGCAGTACTTC	CASSPGQGPYEQYF
TRBV5-1	.	.	TRBJ1-6	TGCGCCAGCAGCTTCGGTCAATGGCCCGACAATTCACCCCTCCACTTT	CASSFGQWPDNSPLHF
TRBV2	TRBD1	.	TRBJ2-1	TGTGCCAGCAGTGAAGTCAGGGGGCGATATGAGCAGTTCTTC	CASSEVRGRYEQFF
TRBV19	.	.	TRBJ2-2	TGTGCCAGTAGTATCTGGCACGGGTACGGGGAGCTGTTTTTT	CASSIWHGYGELFF
TRBV2	.	.	TRBJ2-7	TGTGCCAGCAGTGAAGATTGGCAGGGCGACGAGCAGTACTTC	CASSEDWQGDEQYF
TRBV19	.	.	TRBJ1-5	TGTGCCAGTAGTAGGGGGGGATCTCAGCCCCAGCATTTT	CASSRGGSQPQHF
TRBV6-5	.	.	TRBJ2-1	TGTGCCAGCAGTTACGGCGGTGCCTCCTACAATGAGCAGTTCTTC	CASSYGGASYNEQFF
TRBV27	TRBD1	.	TRBJ2-2	TGTGCCAGCAAAAAACAGGGGGCGGGCGGGGAGCTGTTTTTT	CASKKQGAGGELFF
TRBV29-1	.	few	TRBJ1-2	TGCAGCGCCCTGGGCGCAGGGATGGGTGGCTACACCTTC	CSALGAGMGGYTF
TRBV27	.	.	TRBJ2-6	TGTGCCAGCAGTTTCGACTCTTACCGCTCTGGGGCCAACGTCCTGACTTTC	CASSFDSYRSGANVLTF
TRBV14	.	.	TRBJ2-5	TGTGCCAGCAGCCAATCTGGGACCCAGTACTTC	CASSQSGTQYF
TRBV7-9	TRBD1	.	TRBJ2-4	TGTGCCAGCAGCGTAGGGACAGGGATAGCCAAAAACATTCAGTACTTC	CASSVGTGIAKNIQYF
TRBV18	TRBD1	.	TRBJ1-4	TGTGCCAGCCAGAGGGGACAGGGAGTGGAAAAACTGTTTTTT	CASQRGQGVEKLFF
TRBV2	TRBD1	.	TRBJ2-2	TGTGCCAGCAGGGCCGGGACAGGGAACACCGGGGAGCTGTTTTTT	CASRAGTGNTGELFF
TRBV4-2	TRBD1	.	TRBJ2-7	TGTGCCAGCAGCCAACCGACAGGGTATGGCGTCCACGAGCAGTACTTC	CASSQPTGYGVHEQYF
TRBV19	TRBD1	.	TRBJ2-2	TGTGCCAGTAGTGCAGGGGGCTACACCGGGGAGCTGTTTTTT	CASSAGGYTGELFF
TRBV14	.	.	TRBJ2-3	TGTGCCAGCAGCCAAGGTCCGGAAATTAGCACAGATACGCAGTATTTT	CASSQGPEISTDTQYF
TRBV5-1	TRBD1	.	TRBJ1-4	TGCGCCAGCAGAGGGACAGGGGGCTTGAGTGAAAAACTGTTTTTT	CASRGTGGLSEKLFF
TRBV5-6	.	.	TRBJ1-2	TGTGCCAGCAGCGGTGGGGACGGCGGCTACACCTTC	CASSGGDGGYTF
TRBV4-2	TRBD2	.	TRBJ2-5	TGTGCCAGCAGCCAAGTAGCGGGGGTTAGAGAGACCCAGTACTTC	CASSQVAGVRETQYF
TRBV29-1	.	.	TRBJ2-7	TGCAGCGTTGGTAACGGTGGGGGGGCTTACTACGAGCAGTACTTC	CSVGNGGGAYYEQYF
TRBV5-6	.	.	TRBJ1-1	TGTGCCAGCAGCCTACGGACGGGAATGAACACTGAAGCTTTCTTT	CASSLRTGMNTEAFF
TRBV2	.	.	TRBJ1-6	TGTGCCAGCAGTGAATCGGCAGCGACAATTTCACCCCTCCACTTT	CASSESAATISPLHF
TRBV2	.	.	TRBJ1-5	TGTGCCAGCAGGCGGTCAGACGCCGGGCAGCCCCAGCATTTT	CASRRSDAGQPQHF
TRBV5-1	.	.	TRBJ1-1	TGCGCCAGCAGCTTGGTAGTCAGCACTGAAGCTTTCTTT	CASSLVVSTEAFF
TRBV9	.	.	TRBJ1-6	TGTGCCAGCAGCCCTCCCGGGGCGATCAATTCACCCCTCCACTTT	CASSPPGAINSPLHF
TRBV6-5	.	.	TRBJ1-1	TGTGCCAGCAGTCCAGTCTTGAACACTGAAGCTTTCTTT	CASSPVLNTEAFF
TRBV7-6	.	.	TRBJ2-7	TGTGCCAGCAGCCCGCGTCGACAGGCCGCCCCTAACTACGAGCAGTACTTC	CASSPRRQAAPNYEQYF
TRBV5-1	.	.	TRBJ1-2	TGCGCCAGCAGATTGGAAAGTTCTTATGGCTACACCTTC	CASRLESSYGYTF
TRBV30	.	.	TRBJ1-5	TGTGCCTGGAGTGTAACAGGCGACCGGCCCCAGCATTTT	CAWSVTGDRPQHF
TRBV2	.	few	TRBJ1-3	TGTGCCAGCAGTCCAACGCCTAATTCTGGAAACACCATATATTTT	CASSPTPNSGNTIYF
TRBV10-3	TRBD2	.	TRBJ2-1	TGTGCCACCACGGTGGGGCTAGCGGCCTACAATGAGCAGTTCTTC	CATTVGLAAYNEQFF
TRBV10-3	.	.	TRBJ2-5	TGTGCCATCAGCGGGGATCAGGCGGAGACCCAGTACTTC	CAISGDQAETQYF
TRBV6-6	.	once	TRBJ1-5	TGTGCCAGCAGTTACAACAGCAATCAGCCCCAGCATTTT	CASSYNSNQPQHF
TRBV2	TRBD1	.	TRBJ1-2	TGTGCCAGCAGTACGACAGGGCCTAGTGGCTACACCTTC	CASSTTGPSGYTF